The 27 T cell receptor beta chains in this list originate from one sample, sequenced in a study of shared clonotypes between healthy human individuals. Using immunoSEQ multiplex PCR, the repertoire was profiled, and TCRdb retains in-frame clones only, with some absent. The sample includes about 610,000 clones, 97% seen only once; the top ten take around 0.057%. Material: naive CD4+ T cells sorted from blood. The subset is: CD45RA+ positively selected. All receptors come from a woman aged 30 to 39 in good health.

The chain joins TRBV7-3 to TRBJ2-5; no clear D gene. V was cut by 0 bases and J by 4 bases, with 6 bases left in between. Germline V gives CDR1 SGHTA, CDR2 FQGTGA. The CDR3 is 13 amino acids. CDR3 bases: TGTGCCAGCAGCTTAACGTACCGAGAGACCCAGTACTTC. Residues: CASSLTYRETQYF.

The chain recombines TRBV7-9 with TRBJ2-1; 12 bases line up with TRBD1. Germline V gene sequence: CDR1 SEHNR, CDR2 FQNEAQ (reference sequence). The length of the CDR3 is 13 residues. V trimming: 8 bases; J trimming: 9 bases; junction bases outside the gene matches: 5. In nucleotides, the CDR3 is TGTGCCAGCTGGGGACAGGGGGCTCTTGAGCAGTTCTTC. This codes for CASWGQGALEQFF. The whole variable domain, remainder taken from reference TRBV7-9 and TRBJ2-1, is DTGVSQNPRHKITKRGQNVTFRCDPISEHNRLYWYRQTLGQGPEFLTYFQNEAQLEKSRLLSDRFSAERPKGSFSTLEIQRTEQGDSAMYLCASWGQGALEQFFGPGTRLTVL.

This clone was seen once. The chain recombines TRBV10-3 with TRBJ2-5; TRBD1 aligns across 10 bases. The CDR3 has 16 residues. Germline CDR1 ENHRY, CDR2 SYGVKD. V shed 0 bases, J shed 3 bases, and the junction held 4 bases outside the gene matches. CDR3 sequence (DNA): TGTGCCATCAGTGAGTCGGGGGGGACAGGGGAAGAGACCCAGTACTTC. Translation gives CAISESGGTGEETQYF.

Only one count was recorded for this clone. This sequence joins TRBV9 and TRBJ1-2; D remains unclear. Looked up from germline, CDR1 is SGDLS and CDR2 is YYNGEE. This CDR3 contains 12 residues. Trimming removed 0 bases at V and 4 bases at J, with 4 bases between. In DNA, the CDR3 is TGTGCCAGCAGCGTAGTGGGCTATGGCTACACCTTC. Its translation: CASSVVGYGYTF.

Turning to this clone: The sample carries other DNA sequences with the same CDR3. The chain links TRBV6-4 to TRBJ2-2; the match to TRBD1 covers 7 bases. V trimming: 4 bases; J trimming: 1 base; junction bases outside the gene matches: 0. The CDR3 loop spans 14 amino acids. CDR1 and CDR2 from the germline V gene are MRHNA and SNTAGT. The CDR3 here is CASSGQGNTGELFF. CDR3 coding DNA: TGTGCCAGCAGTGGACAGGGGAACACCGGGGAGCTGTTTTTT.

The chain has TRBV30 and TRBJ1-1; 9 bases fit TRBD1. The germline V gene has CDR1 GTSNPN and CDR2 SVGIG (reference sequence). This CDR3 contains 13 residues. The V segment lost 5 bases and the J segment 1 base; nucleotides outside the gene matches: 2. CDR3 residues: CAWAGQGNTEAFF. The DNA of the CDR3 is TGTGCCTGGGCGGGACAGGGGAACACTGAAGCTTTCTTT.

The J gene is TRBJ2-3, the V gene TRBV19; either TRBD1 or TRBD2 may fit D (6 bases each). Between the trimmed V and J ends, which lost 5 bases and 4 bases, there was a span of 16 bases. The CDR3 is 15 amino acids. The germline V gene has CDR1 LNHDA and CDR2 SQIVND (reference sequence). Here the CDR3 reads CASSLYTGRSDTQYF. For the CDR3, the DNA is TGTGCCAGTAGTCTCTATACAGGGAGGTCAGATACGCAGTATTTT.

CDR3 residues: CASRQNRENEQFF. CDR3 DNA sequence: TGTGCCAGCAGGCAAAACAGGGAGAATGAGCAGTTCTTC. The chain is built from TRBV27 and TRBJ2-1, with a weak D call TRBD1 (6 bases). Germline V CDR1 and CDR2: MNHEY, SMNVEV (reference sequence). V gave up 6 bases and J gave up 7 bases, with 13 bases separating them. The CDR3 extends over 13 amino acids.

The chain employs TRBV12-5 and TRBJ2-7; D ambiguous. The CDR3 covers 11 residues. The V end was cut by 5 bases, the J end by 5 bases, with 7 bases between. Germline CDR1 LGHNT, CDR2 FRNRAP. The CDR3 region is CASGLGDEQYF. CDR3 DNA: TGTGCTAGTGGTCTTGGCGACGAGCAGTACTTC.

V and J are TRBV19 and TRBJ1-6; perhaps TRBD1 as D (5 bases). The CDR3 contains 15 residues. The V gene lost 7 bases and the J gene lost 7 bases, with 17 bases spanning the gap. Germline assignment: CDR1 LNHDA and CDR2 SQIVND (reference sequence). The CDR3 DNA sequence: TGTGCCAGTACGGATCAAACAGGAGAGAATTCACCCCTCCACTTT. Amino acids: CASTDQTGENSPLHF.

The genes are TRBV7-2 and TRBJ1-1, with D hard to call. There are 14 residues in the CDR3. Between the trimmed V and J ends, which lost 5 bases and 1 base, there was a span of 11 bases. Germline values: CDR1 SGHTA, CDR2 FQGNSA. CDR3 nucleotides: TGTGCCAGCAGCCCTAGGACGGGGAACACTGAAGCTTTCTTT. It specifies CASSPRTGNTEAFF.

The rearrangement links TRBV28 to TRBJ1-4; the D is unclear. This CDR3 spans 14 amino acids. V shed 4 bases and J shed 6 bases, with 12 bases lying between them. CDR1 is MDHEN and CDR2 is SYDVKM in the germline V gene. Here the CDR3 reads CASSSVGGDEKLFF. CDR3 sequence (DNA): TGTGCCAGCAGTTCGGTGGGTGGGGATGAAAAACTGTTTTTT.

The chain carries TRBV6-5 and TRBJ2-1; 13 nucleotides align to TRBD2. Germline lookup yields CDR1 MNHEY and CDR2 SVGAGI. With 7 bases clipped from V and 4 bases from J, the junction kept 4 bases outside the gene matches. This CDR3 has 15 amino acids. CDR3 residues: CASTILAGGYNEQFF. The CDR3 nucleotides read TGTGCCAGCACTATACTAGCGGGAGGGTACAATGAGCAGTTCTTC.

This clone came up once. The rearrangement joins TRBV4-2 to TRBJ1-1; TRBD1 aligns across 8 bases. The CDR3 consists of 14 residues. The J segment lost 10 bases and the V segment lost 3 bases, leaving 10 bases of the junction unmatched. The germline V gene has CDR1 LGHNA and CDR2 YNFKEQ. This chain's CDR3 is CASSQTDRGRSAFF. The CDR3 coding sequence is TGTGCCAGCAGCCAGACCGACAGGGGACGTTCAGCTTTCTTT.

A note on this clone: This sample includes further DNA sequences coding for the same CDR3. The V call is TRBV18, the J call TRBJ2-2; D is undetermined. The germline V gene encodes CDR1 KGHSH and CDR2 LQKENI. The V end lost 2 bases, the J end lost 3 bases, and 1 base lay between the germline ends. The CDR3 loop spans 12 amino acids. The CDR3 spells CASSPDTGELFF. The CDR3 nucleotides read TGTGCCAGCTCACCAGACACCGGGGAGCTGTTTTTT. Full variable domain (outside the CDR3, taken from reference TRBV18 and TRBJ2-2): NAGVMQNPRHLVRRRGQEARLRCSPMKGHSHVYWYRQLPEEGLKFMVYLQKENIIDESGMPKERFSAEFPKEGPSILRIQQVVRGDSAAYFCASSPDTGELFFGEGSRLTVL.

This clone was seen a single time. CDR3 nucleotide sequence: TGTGCCAGCAGCTTTGTAGGGTGGAACACTGAAGCTTTCTTT. Translating gives CASSFVGWNTEAFF. This rearrangement joins TRBV5-8 to TRBJ1-1; D unresolved. CDR3 size: 14 residues. Germline V gene data show CDR1 as SGHTS and CDR2 as YDEGEE. The V and J ends lost 2 bases and 1 base respectively, with 9 bases between them.

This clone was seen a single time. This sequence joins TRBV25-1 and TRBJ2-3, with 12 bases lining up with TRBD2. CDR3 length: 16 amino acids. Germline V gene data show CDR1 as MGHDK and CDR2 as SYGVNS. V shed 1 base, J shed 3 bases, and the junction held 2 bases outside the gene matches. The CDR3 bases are TGTGCCAGCAGTGAATGGGGACTAGCGGGTACAGATACGCAGTATTTT. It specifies CASSEWGLAGTDTQYF.

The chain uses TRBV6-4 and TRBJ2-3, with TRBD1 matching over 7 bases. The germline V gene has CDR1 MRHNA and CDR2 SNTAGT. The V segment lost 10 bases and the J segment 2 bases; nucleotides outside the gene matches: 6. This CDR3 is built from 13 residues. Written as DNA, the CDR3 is TGTGCCACTGGGACAGAACTCACAGATACGCAGTATTTT. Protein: CATGTELTDTQYF.

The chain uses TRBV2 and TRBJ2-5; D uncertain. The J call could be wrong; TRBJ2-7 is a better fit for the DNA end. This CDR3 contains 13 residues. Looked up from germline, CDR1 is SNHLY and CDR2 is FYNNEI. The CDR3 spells CASKVAGPYEQYF. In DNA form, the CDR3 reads TGTGCCAGCAAGGTCGCAGGCCCGTACGAGCAGTACTTC.

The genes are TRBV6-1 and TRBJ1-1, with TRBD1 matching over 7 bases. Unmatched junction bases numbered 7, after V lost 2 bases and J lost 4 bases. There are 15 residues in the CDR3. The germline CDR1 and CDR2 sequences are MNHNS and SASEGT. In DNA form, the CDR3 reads TGTGCCAGCAGTGAAAGAGGGGCAGGGGGCACTGAAGCTTTCTTT. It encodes CASSERGAGGTEAFF.

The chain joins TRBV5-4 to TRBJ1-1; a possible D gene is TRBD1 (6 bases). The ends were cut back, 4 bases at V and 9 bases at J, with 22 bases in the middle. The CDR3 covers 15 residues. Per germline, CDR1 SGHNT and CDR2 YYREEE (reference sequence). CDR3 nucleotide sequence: TGTGCCAGCAGCGGCGGCGGACAGCAAACACTTCAAGCTTTCTTT. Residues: CASSGGGQQTLQAFF.

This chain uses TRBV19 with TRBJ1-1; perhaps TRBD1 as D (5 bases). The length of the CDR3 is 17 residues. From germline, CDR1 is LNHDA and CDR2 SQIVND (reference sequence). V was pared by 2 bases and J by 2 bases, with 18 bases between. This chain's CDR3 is CASSIRDGVPSNTEAFF. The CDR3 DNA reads TGTGCCAGTAGTATACGGGACGGGGTCCCTTCCAACACTGAAGCTTTCTTT.

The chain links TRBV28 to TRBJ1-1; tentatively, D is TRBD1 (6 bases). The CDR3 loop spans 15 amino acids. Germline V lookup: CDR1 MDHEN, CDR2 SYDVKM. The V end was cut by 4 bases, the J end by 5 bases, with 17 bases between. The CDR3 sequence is CASSSYRAPGTEAFF. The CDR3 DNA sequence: TGTGCCAGCAGTTCCTACAGGGCGCCGGGGACTGAAGCTTTCTTT.

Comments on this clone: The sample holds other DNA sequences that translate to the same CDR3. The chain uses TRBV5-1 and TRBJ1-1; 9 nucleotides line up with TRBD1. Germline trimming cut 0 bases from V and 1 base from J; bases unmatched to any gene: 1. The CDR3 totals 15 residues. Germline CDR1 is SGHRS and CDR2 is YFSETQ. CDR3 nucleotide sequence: TGCGCCAGCAGCTTGGTGGGACAGGGGAACACTGAAGCTTTCTTT. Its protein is CASSLVGQGNTEAFF.

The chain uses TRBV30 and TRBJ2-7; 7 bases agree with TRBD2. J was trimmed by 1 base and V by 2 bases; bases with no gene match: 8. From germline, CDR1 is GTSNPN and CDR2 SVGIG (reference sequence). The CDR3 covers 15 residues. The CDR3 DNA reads TGTGCCTGGAGTCCCTTGGGGGAGGGGTCCTACGAGCAGTACTTC. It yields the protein CAWSPLGEGSYEQYF.

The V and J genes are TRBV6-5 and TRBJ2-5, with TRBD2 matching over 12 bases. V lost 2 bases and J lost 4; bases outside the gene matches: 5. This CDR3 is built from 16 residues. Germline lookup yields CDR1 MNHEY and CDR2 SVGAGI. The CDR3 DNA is TGTGCCAGCAGTTACGCCGGACTAGCGGGAAGAGAGACCCAGTACTTC. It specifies CASSYAGLAGRETQYF.

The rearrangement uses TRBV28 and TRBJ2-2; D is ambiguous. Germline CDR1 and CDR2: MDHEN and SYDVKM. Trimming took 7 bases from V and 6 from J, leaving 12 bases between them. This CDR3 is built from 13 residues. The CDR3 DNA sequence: TGTGCCAGCATGCCAATCTTCTCCGGGGAGCTGTTTTTT. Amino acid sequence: CASMPIFSGELFF.